Below, one TCR beta chain is given with its context. Its specificity is unknown. This record belongs to a study of CD8 T cells in ankylosing spondylitis. The V gene lost 5 bases and the J gene lost 6 bases, with 17 bases spanning the gap. The CDR3 covers 14 residues. Study-level findings and limits: Seemingly distinctive of ankylosing spondylitis blood was a TCR beta motif formed by eight highly homologous variants. Significant enrichment of disease-linked clones was reported in matched ankylosing spondylitis synovial fluid.

One entry per CDR3 protein, called by TCRdb with MiXCR from the 5' RACE reads. The sample carries approximately 550,000 distinct CDR3 sequences, roughly 13% recorded once. The sequenced sample consisted of blood, either unsorted or a sorted T cell fraction (not recorded which). The receptor was derived from a male donor with ankylosing spondylitis. The J gene is TRBJ2-7, the V gene TRBV12-3 or TRBV12-4, with a possible D match to TRBD1 (6 bases). The DNA for the CDR3 is TGTGCCAGCAGTCTCTATCAGGGGTATGGCGAGCAGTACTTC. This sequence encodes CASSLYQGYGEQYF.